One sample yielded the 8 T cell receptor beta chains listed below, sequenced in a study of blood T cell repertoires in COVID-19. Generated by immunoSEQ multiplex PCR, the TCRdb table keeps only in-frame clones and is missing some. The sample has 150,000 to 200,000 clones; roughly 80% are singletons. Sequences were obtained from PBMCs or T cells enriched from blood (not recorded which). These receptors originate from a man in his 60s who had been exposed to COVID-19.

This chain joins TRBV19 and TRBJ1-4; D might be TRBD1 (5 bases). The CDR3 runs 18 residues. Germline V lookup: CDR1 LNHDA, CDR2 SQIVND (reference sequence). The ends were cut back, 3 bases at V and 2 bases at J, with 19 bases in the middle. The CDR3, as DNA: TGTGCCAGTAGTATTCGTGGGGGAGGAGTCTTGACTAATGAAAAACTGTTTTTT. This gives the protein CASSIRGGGVLTNEKLFF.

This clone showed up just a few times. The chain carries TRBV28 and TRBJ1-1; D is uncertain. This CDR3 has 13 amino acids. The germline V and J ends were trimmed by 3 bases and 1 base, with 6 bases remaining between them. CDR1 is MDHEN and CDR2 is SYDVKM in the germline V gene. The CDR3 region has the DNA TGTGCCAGCAGTTTCACACAGAACACTGAAGCTTTCTTT. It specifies CASSFTQNTEAFF.

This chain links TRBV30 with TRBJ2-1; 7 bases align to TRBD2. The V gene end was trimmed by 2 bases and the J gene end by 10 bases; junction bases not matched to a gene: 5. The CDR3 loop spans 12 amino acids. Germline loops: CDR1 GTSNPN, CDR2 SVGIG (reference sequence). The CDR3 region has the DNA TGTGCCTGGAGTCGTGGACTAGGCGAGCAGTTCTTC. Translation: CAWSRGLGEQFF.

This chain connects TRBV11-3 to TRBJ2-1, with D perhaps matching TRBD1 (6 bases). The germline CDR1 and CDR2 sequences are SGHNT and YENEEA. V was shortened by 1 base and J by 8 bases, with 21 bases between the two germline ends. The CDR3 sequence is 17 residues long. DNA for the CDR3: TGTGCCAGCAGCTTAGGCAGGGGTGGGGATTTGCGGGATGAGCAGTTCTTC. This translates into CASSLGRGGDLRDEQFF. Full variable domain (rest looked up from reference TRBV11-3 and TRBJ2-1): EAGVVQSPRYKIIEKKQPVAFWCNPISGHNTLYWYLQNLGQGPELLIRYENEEAVDDSQLPKDRFSAERLKGVDSTLKIQPAELGDSAVYLCASSLGRGGDLRDEQFFGPGTRLTVL.

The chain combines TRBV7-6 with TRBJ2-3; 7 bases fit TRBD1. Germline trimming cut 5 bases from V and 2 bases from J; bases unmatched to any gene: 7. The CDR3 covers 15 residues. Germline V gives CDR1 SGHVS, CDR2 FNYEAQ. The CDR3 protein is CASSPGQLNTDTQYF. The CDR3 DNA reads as TGTGCCAGCAGCCCGGGACAGTTAAACACAGATACGCAGTATTTT.

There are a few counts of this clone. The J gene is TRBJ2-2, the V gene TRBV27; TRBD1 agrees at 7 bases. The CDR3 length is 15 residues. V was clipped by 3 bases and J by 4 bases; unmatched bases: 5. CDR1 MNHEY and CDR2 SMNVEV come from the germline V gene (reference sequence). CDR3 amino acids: CASSFWTGLTGELFF. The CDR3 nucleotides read TGTGCCAGCAGTTTTTGGACAGGCCTCACCGGGGAGCTGTTTTTT.

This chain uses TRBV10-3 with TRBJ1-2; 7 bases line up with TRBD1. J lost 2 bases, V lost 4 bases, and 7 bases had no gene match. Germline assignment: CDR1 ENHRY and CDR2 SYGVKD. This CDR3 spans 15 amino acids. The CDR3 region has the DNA TGTGCCATCAGTGTCTCGGGACAGAAAAACTATGGCTACACCTTC. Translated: CAISVSGQKNYGYTF.

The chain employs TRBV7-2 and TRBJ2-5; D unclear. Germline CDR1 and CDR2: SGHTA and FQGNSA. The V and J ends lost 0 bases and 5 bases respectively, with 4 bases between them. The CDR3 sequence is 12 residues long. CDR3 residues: CASSLARETQYF. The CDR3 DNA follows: TGTGCCAGCAGCTTAGCGCGCGAGACCCAGTACTTC. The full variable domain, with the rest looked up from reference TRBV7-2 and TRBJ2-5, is GAGVSQSPSNKVTEKGKDVELRCDPISGHTALYWYRQSLGQGLEFLIYFQGNSAPDKSGLPSDRFSAERTGGSVSTLTIQRTQQEDSAVYLCASSLARETQYFGPGTRLLVL.